Included here is one T cell receptor beta chain sequence, with context. Its specificity is unknown. This sample is part of a study of cytomegalovirus exposure and HLA in healthy donors. The study's findings and limits: A few chains tied to CMV proved CMV antigen-specific in vitro.

CDR1 and CDR2 (germline): GTSNPN, SVGIG (reference sequence). V dropped 3 bases and J dropped 3; count of bases not matched to a gene: 3. The CDR3 has 13 amino acids. Clones were read by immunoSEQ multiplex PCR, and TCRdb kept only the in-frame ones, dropping some. The sample has 220,000 or so clones, around nine tenths seen once. Sequencing was done on a sample of PBMCs. The TCR originated in a woman between 18 and 29 years old in good health and CMV-seronegative. This chain uses TRBV30 with TRBJ2-7, with 9 bases fitting TRBD1. The CDR3 loop reads CAWRTGGIYEQYF. The CDR3 DNA follows: TGTGCCTGGAGGACAGGGGGAATCTACGAGCAGTACTTC.